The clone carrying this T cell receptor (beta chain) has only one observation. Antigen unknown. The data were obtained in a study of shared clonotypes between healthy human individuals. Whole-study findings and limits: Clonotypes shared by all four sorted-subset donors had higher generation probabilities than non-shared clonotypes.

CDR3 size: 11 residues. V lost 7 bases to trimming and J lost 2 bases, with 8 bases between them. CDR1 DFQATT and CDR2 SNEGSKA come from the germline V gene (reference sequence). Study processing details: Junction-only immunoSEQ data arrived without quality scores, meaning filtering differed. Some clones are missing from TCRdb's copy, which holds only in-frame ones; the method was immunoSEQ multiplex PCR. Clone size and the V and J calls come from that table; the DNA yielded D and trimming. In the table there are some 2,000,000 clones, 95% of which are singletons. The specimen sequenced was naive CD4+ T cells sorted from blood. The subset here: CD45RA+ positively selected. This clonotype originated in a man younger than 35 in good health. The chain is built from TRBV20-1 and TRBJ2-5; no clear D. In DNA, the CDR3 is TGCAGTGAATTACAACAAGAGACCCAGTACTTC. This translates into CSELQQETQYF.